This T cell receptor (beta chain) was sequenced in a study of OX40 agonist ivuxolimab in advanced cancers. Turning to the study itself: Patients were dosed with the agonistic anti-OX40 (CD134) antibody ivuxolimab. Every 2 weeks, ivuxolimab was infused into the patients intravenously at between 0.01 and 10 mg/kg. Broader study findings: Clonal expansion by week 6 occurred in CD4+ and CD8+ blood T cells (at 0.1 to 3.0 mg/kg).

Germline V lookup: CDR1 SGHNT, CDR2 YYREEE (reference sequence). V gave up 1 base and J gave up 4 bases, with 19 bases separating them. The CDR3 has 17 residues. The assay was immunoSEQ multiplex PCR, and TCRdb's table has in-frame clones only and misses some. The profile shows 70,000 to 95,000 clones, approximately 94% of them singletons. Remarks on this clone: Its antigen is unknown.

Systemic immunosuppression or a history of autoimmune disease excluded patients. The material was CD4+ or CD8+ T cells sorted from blood, obtained in a trial of the OX40 agonist ivuxolimab. The chain uses TRBV5-4 and TRBJ2-3; D is tentatively TRBD1 or TRBD2 (5 bases each). The TCR sequence derives from an adult with an advanced solid tumor such as melanoma, head and neck, liver or kidney cancer. The CDR3 here is CASSLFGQGPSPDTQYF. In DNA, the CDR3 is TGTGCCAGCAGCTTGTTTGGGCAGGGACCTTCCCCAGATACGCAGTATTTT.